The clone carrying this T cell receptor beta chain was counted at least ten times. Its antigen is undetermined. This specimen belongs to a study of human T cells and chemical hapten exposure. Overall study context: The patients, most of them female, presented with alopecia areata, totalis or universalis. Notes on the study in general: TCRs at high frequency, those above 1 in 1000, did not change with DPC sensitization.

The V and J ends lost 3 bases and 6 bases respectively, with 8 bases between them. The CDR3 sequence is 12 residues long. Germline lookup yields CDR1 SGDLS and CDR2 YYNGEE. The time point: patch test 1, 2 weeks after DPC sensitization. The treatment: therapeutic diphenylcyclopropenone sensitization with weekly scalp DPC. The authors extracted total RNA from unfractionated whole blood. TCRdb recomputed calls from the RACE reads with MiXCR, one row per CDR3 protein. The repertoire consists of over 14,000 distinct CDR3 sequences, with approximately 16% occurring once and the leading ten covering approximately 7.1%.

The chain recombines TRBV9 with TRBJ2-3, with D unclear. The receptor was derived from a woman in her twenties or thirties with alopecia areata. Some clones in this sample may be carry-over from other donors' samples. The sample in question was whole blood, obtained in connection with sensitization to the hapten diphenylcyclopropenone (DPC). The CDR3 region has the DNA TGTGCCAGCAGCGCCTTTGGGGATACGCAGTATTTT. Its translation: CASSAFGDTQYF.